Presented here are 18 T cell receptor beta chains from one specimen sequenced in a study of T cells in localized non-small cell lung cancer. This table comes from immunoSEQ multiplex PCR, and its TCRdb copy is limited to in-frame clones, with some not included. The sample has about 1,100 clones; under 30% are singletons. The material sequenced was normal lung tissue next to the tumor, taken before any cancer treatment. These receptors were collected from a male donor aged 60 or older with stage I lung adenocarcinoma.

This clone has a handful of counts. The chain is built from TRBV11-3 and TRBJ2-3; maybe TRBD1 (6 bases). Germline V gene sequence: CDR1 SGHNT, CDR2 YENEEA. Trimming took off 5 bases at V and 0 bases at J, with 15 bases between the two ends. This CDR3 has 16 residues. CDR3 DNA: TGTGCCAGCAGCCCCATGGGGGCGGCTAGCACAGATACGCAGTATTTT. It translates to CASSPMGAASTDTQYF.

The chain is built from TRBV28 and TRBJ1-1; weak D call: TRBD1 (5 bases). Germline V gene data show CDR1 as MDHEN and CDR2 as SYDVKM. Trimming stripped 3 bases from V and 0 bases from J, with 11 bases between. The CDR3 sequence is 15 residues long. The CDR3 coding sequence is TGTGCCAGCAGTTTGACAGTTTTCATGAACACTGAAGCTTTCTTT. It specifies CASSLTVFMNTEAFF.

This chain links TRBV28 with TRBJ2-7; D possibly corresponds to TRBD2 (5 bases). The V gene's germline CDR1 is MDHEN and CDR2 SYDVKM. There are 16 residues in the CDR3. Deletions cut 3 bases from V and 2 bases from J, with 17 bases between. The CDR3 sequence is CASSFVGASNPYEQYF. CDR3 nucleotides: TGTGCCAGCAGTTTTGTGGGAGCATCAAATCCCTACGAGCAGTACTTC. Filled out from reference TRBV28 and TRBJ2-7, the complete variable domain reads DVKVTQSSRYLVKRTGEKVFLECVQDMDHENMFWYRQDPGLGLRLIYFSYDVKMKEKGDIPEGYSVSREKKERFSLILESASTNQTSMYLCASSFVGASNPYEQYFGPGTRLTVT.

Judged by abundance, this clone is large (0.1 to 1%). This sequence joins TRBV11-3 and TRBJ2-3; 7 bases line up with TRBD2. V was pared by 3 bases and J by 4 bases, with 7 bases of the junction left unmatched. CDR1 and CDR2 (germline): SGHNT, YENEEA. The CDR3 has 15 amino acids. This CDR3 is CASSFWGGFPDTQYF. Here the CDR3 DNA reads TGTGCCAGCAGCTTCTGGGGGGGGTTCCCAGATACGCAGTATTTT.

V and J are TRBV14 and TRBJ2-1; tentative D call: TRBD2 (6 bases). CDR1 SGHDN and CDR2 FVKESK come from the germline V gene. The CDR3 length is 16 residues. Trimming left V 4 bases short and J 0 bases short, with 13 bases between. The CDR3 loop reads CASSPPGGNSYNEQFF. Written as DNA, the CDR3 is TGTGCCAGCAGCCCCCCAGGAGGGAACTCCTACAATGAGCAGTTCTTC.

This chain joins TRBV6-8 and TRBJ2-7; D remains unclear. V was cut by 3 bases and J by 3 bases, with 9 bases left in between. Germline CDR1 MNHGY, CDR2 SAAAGT. The CDR3 has 13 residues. The CDR3 DNA sequence: TGTGCCAGCAGTTATTTACTCGGCTACGAGCAGTACTTC. It translates to CASSYLLGYEQYF.

This clone has just a few counts. The chain is built from TRBV6-8 and TRBJ1-6; perhaps TRBD1 as D (5 bases). This CDR3 spans 13 amino acids. Germline V gene lookup returns CDR1 MNHGY and CDR2 SAAAGT. V dropped 10 bases and J dropped 10 bases, with 17 bases sitting between them. The DNA of the CDR3 is TGTGCCACAAAGGGGCAGGGAGACTCACCCCTCCACTTT. The encoded protein is CATKGQGDSPLHF.

The chain recombines TRBV2 with TRBJ1-1, with TRBD1 matching over 8 bases. Germline lookup yields CDR1 SNHLY and CDR2 FYNNEI. V dropped 7 bases and J dropped 6; count of bases not matched to a gene: 10. The CDR3 runs 14 residues. The DNA for the CDR3 is TGTGCCAGCATTTACGGACAGGGTATACCTGAAGCTTTCTTT. Its translation is CASIYGQGIPEAFF.

This clone has just one count. The chain joins TRBV10-2 to TRBJ2-4, with 10 bases matching TRBD1. CDR1 WSHSY and CDR2 SAAADI come from the germline V gene. The V gene end was trimmed by 3 bases and the J gene end by 3 bases; junction bases not matched to a gene: 5. This CDR3 comprises 16 residues. The CDR3 loop is CASSEGTGEGKNIQYF. The DNA of the CDR3 is TGCGCCAGCAGTGAAGGGACAGGGGAGGGCAAAAACATTCAGTACTTC.

This clone is large by share. The chain uses TRBV30 and TRBJ1-1; a possible D gene is TRBD1 (5 bases). The V gene lost 3 bases and the J gene lost 5 bases, with 13 bases spanning the gap. The CDR3 spans 13 residues. Germline assignment: CDR1 GTSNPN and CDR2 SVGIG (reference sequence). The CDR3 protein is CAWRRQGGTEAFF. For the CDR3, the DNA is TGTGCCTGGAGACGGCAGGGAGGAACTGAAGCTTTCTTT.

The V and J genes are TRBV11-3 and TRBJ2-3; D is unresolved. Between the trimmed V and J ends, which lost 3 bases and 2 bases, there was a span of 9 bases. Looked up from germline, CDR1 is SGHNT and CDR2 is YENEEA. The CDR3 covers 14 residues. CDR3 protein: CASSFASNTDTQYF. The CDR3 region has the DNA TGTGCCAGCAGCTTTGCGTCCAACACAGATACGCAGTATTTT.

The chain links TRBV28 to TRBJ1-2; 9 nucleotides agree with TRBD1. Germline V gives CDR1 MDHEN, CDR2 SYDVKM. J lost 7 bases, V lost 6 bases, and 18 bases had no gene match. This CDR3 spans 17 amino acids. CDR3 nucleotide sequence: TGTGCCAGCAGATTACCCGGTGGGACAGGGCGGATTGGTGGCTACACCTTC. Translation gives CASRLPGGTGRIGGYTF.

This clone has more than one count but fewer than ten. The gene calls are TRBV11-3 and TRBJ2-7; possibly TRBD1 for D (6 bases). Germline lookup yields CDR1 SGHNT and CDR2 YENEEA. The CDR3 is 16 amino acids. V lost 1 base to trimming and J lost 1 base, with 14 bases between them. CDR3 sequence reads: CASSLGLDRPSYEQYF. CDR3 nucleotides: TGTGCCAGCAGCTTAGGATTGGACAGACCGTCCTACGAGCAGTACTTC.

This clone came up a few times. The rearrangement joins TRBV6-8 to TRBJ1-2; 7 nucleotides line up with TRBD1. The V gene end was trimmed by 6 bases and the J gene end by 6 bases; junction bases not matched to a gene: 7. The CDR3 runs to 13 residues. Germline-derived CDR1 and CDR2 are MNHGY and SAAAGT. The CDR3 DNA sequence: TGTGCCAGCAGCCTACGCGACAGGGATGGCTACACCTTC. This translates into CASSLRDRDGYTF.

The sample holds a few counts of this clone. The rearrangement uses TRBV19 and TRBJ1-6; D is perhaps TRBD1 (6 bases). Trimming pared 6 bases from V and 5 bases from J, leaving 14 bases between. This CDR3 has 15 residues. Per germline, CDR1 LNHDA and CDR2 SQIVND (reference sequence). The CDR3 bases are TGTGCCAGTAGCCTACAGGGAGGGGATAATTCACCCCTCCACTTT. This sequence encodes CASSLQGGDNSPLHF.

This clone was seen more than once but under ten times. The chain recombines TRBV6-8 with TRBJ1-1; D is ambiguous. CDR1 MNHGY and CDR2 SAAAGT come from the germline V gene. Trimming stripped 10 bases from V and 0 bases from J, with 12 bases between. The CDR3 extends over 13 amino acids. The CDR3 loop reads CATRIDLNTEAFF. In DNA form, the CDR3 reads TGTGCCACCCGAATTGATTTGAACACTGAAGCTTTCTTT.

In its sample, this clone was seen once. The rearrangement uses TRBV5-1 and TRBJ1-1, with D unresolved. Germline V gene data show CDR1 as SGHRS and CDR2 as YFSETQ. With 0 bases removed from V and 11 bases from J, the gap between germline ends came to 17 bases. The CDR3 sequence is 14 residues long. CDR3 region: CASSLVLDAEGAFF. Here the CDR3 DNA reads TGCGCCAGCAGCTTGGTTCTCGATGCCGAGGGCGCTTTCTTT.

J is TRBJ1-4 and V is TRBV11-3, with a weak D call TRBD1 (5 bases). CDR1 and CDR2 (germline): SGHNT, YENEEA. V lost 2 bases and J lost 7, with 11 bases in between. This CDR3 is 14 amino acids long. The DNA of the CDR3 is TGTGCCAGCAGCTTACAGGGTGCGAGTGAAAAACTGTTTTTT. Translated, it gives CASSLQGASEKLFF.